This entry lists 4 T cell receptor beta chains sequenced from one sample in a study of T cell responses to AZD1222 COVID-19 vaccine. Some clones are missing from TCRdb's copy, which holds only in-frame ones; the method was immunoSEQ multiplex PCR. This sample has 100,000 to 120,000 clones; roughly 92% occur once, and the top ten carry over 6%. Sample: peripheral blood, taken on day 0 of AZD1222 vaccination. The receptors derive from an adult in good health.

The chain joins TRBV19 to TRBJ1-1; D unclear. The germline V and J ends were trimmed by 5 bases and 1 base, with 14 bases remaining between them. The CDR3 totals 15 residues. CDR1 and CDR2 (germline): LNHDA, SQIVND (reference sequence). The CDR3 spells CASSPAPWGNTEAFF. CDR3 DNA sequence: TGTGCCAGTAGTCCAGCCCCTTGGGGGAACACTGAAGCTTTCTTT.

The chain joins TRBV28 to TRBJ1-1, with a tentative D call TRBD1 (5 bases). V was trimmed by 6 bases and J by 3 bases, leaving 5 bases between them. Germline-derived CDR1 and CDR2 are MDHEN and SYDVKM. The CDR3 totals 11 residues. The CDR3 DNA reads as TGTGCCAGCAGGACAGACACTGAAGCTTTCTTT. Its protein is CASRTDTEAFF. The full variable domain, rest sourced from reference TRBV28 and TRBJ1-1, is DVKVTQSSRYLVKRTGEKVFLECVQDMDHENMFWYRQDPGLGLRLIYFSYDVKMKEKGDIPEGYSVSREKKERFSLILESASTNQTSMYLCASRTDTEAFFGQGTRLTVV.

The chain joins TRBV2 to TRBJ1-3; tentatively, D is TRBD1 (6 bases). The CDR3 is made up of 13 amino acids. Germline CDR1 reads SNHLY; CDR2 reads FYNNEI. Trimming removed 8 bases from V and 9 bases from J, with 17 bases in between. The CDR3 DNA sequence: TGTGCCAGCGGGGGTAACAGGGACGGCACCATATATTTT. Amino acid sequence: CASGGNRDGTIYF.

CDR3 amino acids: CASSPGQYNSPLHF. The DNA of the CDR3 is TGTGCCAGCAGCCCCGGACAGTATAATTCACCCCTCCACTTT. This chain joins TRBV4-2 and TRBJ1-6; the D gene is possibly TRBD1 (6 bases). V lost 4 bases and J lost 4, with 8 bases in between. CDR1 and CDR2 (germline): LGHNA, YNFKEQ. The CDR3 is made up of 14 amino acids.